The 8 T cell receptor beta chains in this list originate from one sample, sequenced in a study of naive and memory T cell subsets. Both TRBC1 and TRBC2 were covered by a beta constant-region primer of two equimolar oligonucleotides. Nested alpha and beta constant-region primers with the SP2 primer drove four PCR rounds on ligated cDNA. TCRdb processed the UMI-ligation and nested PCR reads anew with MiXCR; each CDR3 protein has one entry. The sample lists over 65,000 distinct CDR3 sequences; roughly 9.2% were seen once. The sequencing input was naive CD8+ T cells from blood. These TCRs come from a human donor in good health.

Of note for this clonotype: With a much larger clone just one base away, this may be a read error. This chain uses TRBV19 with TRBJ2-7, with TRBD1 identical over 11 bases. V lost 8 bases, J lost 2 bases, and 11 bases stayed unmatched. The CDR3 extends over 16 amino acids. Germline V gene sequence: CDR1 LNHDA, CDR2 SQIVND (reference sequence). CDR3 amino acids: CASCPSMDRGPYEQYF. CDR3 bases: TGTGCCAGTTGTCCCTCAATGGACAGGGGGCCCTACGAGCAGTACTTC.

This clonotype has more than one count but fewer than ten. This chain links TRBV12-3 or TRBV12-4 with TRBJ2-2; unclear D gene. The CDR3 runs 15 residues. V was clipped by 3 bases and J by 5 bases, with 13 bases between them. CDR3 loop: CASSFDRRGTGELFF. The CDR3 bases are TGTGCCAGCAGTTTCGACCGGAGAGGTACCGGGGAGCTGTTTTTT.

The sample holds many counts of this clonotype. This chain uses TRBV9 with TRBJ2-1; 9 bases agree with TRBD2. Germline loops: CDR1 SGDLS, CDR2 YYNGEE. This CDR3 has 18 amino acids. After removal of 0 bases from V and 4 bases from J, the junction contained 11 bases not matched to a gene. The CDR3 loop is CASSVGGASGNPYNEQFF. In DNA form, the CDR3 reads TGTGCCAGCAGCGTAGGGGGGGCTAGCGGGAACCCGTACAATGAGCAGTTCTTC.

The sample holds a few counts of this clonotype. The rearrangement links TRBV19 to TRBJ2-5; D perhaps matches TRBD2 (5 bases). V was shortened by 4 bases and J by 3 bases, with 18 bases between the two germline ends. The CDR3 contains 16 residues. Germline CDR1 LNHDA, CDR2 SQIVND (reference sequence). CDR3 bases: TGTGCCAGTAGTACTCCACCGGGAACCTTGAAAGAGACCCAGTACTTC. It encodes CASSTPPGTLKETQYF.

This clonotype appeared a few times. The rearrangement uses TRBV7-9 and TRBJ1-1, with TRBD1 as a possible D gene (6 bases). Trimming stripped 5 bases from V and 4 bases from J, with 11 bases between. Germline V gives CDR1 SEHNR, CDR2 FQNEAQ (reference sequence). There are 13 residues in the CDR3. The CDR3 sequence: CASSLQGGTEAFF. The CDR3 DNA reads TGTGCCAGCAGCCTACAGGGCGGCACTGAAGCTTTCTTT.

This clonotype was found a few times. In DNA, the CDR3 is TGCAGTGCTAGAGATCTCGGGTTTAGCGGCCGCTACACAGATACGCAGTATTTT. It translates to CSARDLGFSGRYTDTQYF. The chain employs TRBV20-1 and TRBJ2-3, with D maybe TRBD2 (6 bases). Germline assignment: CDR1 DFQATT and CDR2 SNEGSKA (reference sequence). The CDR3 has 18 residues. V lost 0 bases to trimming and J lost 2 bases, with 21 bases between them.

The CDR3 is CASKGAGGLDTQYF. The CDR3 DNA reads TGCGCCAGCAAGGGGGCGGGAGGTCTAGATACGCAGTATTTT. The gene calls are TRBV10-2 and TRBJ2-3; D is perhaps TRBD2 (8 bases). Trimming removed 7 bases at V and 5 bases at J, with 16 bases between. CDR3 length: 14 amino acids. Germline CDR1 and CDR2: WSHSY and SAAADI.

This clonotype was seen more than once but under ten times. This sequence joins TRBV7-9 and TRBJ2-1; D is uncertain. CDR1 and CDR2 (germline): SEHNR, FQNEAQ (reference sequence). There are 14 residues in the CDR3. V lost 3 bases and J 6 bases, leaving 12 bases between the germline ends. The CDR3 loop is CASSFSDRPNEQFF. In DNA, the CDR3 is TGTGCCAGCAGCTTTTCGGACCGCCCCAATGAGCAGTTCTTC.